This T cell receptor (beta chain) came from a study of T cells in Graves' hyperthyroidism and ophthalmopathy. V lost 4 bases and J lost 6; bases outside the gene matches: 3. Germline V gene sequence: CDR1 SGHTA, CDR2 FQGTGA. This CDR3 contains 13 residues. This clonotype came up a few times. What was amplified from RNA transcripts were TCR beta CDR3 regions. When the TCR CDR3 underwent first-round RT-PCR, the HTBI primer set was used. TCRdb ran MiXCR on the multiplex PCR reads and lists one entry per CDR3 protein. This sample yields 500,000 to 650,000 distinct CDR3 sequences, of which about 20% are seen a single time; about 50% belongs to the top ten.

The genes are TRBV7-3 and TRBJ2-7, with 10 bases lining up with TRBD2. This receptor was identified in a middle-aged man with Graves' ophthalmopathy. Sequencing was performed on blood. The CDR3 DNA follows: TGTGCCAGCAGCTCCTGGACTAGCGGCGAGCAGTACTTC. Its protein product is CASSSWTSGEQYF.